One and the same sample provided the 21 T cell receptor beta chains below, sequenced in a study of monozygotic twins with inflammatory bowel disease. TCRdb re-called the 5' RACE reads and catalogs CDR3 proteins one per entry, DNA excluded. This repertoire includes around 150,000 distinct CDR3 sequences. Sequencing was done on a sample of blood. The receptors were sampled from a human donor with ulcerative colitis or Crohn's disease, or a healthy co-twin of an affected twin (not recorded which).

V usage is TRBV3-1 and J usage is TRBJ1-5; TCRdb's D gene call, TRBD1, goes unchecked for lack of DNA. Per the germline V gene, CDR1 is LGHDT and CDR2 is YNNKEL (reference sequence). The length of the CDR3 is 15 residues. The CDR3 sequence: CASSQGGAEGQPQHF.

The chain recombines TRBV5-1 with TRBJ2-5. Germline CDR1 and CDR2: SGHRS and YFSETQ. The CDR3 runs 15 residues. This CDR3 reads CASSLGEKYQETQYF.

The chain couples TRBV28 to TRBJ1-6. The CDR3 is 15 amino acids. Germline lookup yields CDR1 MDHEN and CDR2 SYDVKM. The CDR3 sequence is CASSLRVDQNSPLHF.

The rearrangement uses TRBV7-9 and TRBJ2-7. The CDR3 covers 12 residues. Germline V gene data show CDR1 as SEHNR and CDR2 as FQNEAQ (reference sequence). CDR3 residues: CASSRNSYEQYF.

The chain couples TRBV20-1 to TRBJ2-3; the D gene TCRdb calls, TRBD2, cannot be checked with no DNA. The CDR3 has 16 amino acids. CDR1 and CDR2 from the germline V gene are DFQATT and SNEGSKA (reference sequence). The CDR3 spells CSARGVGGPGTDTQYF.

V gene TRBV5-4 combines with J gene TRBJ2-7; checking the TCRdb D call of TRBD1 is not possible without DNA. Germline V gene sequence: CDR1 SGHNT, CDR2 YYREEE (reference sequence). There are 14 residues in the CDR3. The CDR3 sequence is CASRPGTGAYEQYF.

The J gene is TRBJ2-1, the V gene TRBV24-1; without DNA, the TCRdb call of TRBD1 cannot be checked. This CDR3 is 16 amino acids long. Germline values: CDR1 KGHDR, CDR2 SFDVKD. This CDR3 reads CATSDLPTGGIDEQFF.

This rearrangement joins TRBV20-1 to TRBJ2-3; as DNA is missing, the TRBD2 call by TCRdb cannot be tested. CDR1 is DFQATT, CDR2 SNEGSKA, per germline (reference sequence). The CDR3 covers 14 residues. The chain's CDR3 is CSARTQRDTDTQYF.

The CDR3 is CASSFGGLETQYF. This rearrangement joins TRBV28 to TRBJ2-5; TCRdb's D gene call, TRBD1, goes unchecked for lack of DNA. The length of the CDR3 is 13 residues. CDR1 MDHEN and CDR2 SYDVKM come from the germline V gene.

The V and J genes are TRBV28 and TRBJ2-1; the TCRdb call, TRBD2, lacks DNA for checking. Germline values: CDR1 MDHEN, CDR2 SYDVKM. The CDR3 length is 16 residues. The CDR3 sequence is CASSLSRTSDGNEQFF.

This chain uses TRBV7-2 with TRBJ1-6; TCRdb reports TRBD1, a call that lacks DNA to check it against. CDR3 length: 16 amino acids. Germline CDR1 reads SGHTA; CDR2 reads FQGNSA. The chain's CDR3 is CASSLAGGAGNSPLHF. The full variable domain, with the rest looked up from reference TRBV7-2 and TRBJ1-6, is GAGVSQSPSNKVTEKGKDVELRCDPISGHTALYWYRQSLGQGLEFLIYFQGNSAPDKSGLPSDRFSAERTGGSVSTLTIQRTQQEDSAVYLCASSLAGGAGNSPLHFGNGTRLTVT.

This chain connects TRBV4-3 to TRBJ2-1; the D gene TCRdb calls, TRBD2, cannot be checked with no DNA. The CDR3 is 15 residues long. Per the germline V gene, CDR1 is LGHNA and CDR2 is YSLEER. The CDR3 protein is CASSLGTSGDNEQFF.

This chain's CDR3 is CASSPGGGYEQYF. The V gene is TRBV5-6, the J gene TRBJ2-7; lacking DNA, the TRBD1 call made by TCRdb goes unchecked. Per germline, CDR1 SGHDT and CDR2 YYEEEE. The CDR3 has 13 residues.

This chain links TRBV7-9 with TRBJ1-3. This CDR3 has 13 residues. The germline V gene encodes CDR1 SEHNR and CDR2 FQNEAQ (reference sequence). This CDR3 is CASSGPRGNTIYF.

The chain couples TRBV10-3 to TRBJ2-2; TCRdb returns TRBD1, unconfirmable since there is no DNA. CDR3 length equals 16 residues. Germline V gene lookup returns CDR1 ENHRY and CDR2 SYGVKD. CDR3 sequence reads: CAISPRDRDRGGELFF.

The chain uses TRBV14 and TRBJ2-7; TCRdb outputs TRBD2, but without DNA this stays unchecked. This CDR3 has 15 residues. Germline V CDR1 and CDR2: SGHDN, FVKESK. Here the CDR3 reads CASSQGGLQDYEQYF.

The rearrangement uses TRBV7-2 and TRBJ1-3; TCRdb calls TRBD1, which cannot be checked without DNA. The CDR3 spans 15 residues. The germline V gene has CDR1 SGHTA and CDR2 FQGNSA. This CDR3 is CASSYHQGTGNTIYF.

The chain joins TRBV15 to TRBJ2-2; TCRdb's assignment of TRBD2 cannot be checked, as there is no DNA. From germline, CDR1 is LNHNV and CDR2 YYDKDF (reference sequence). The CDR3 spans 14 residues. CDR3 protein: CATSRGPEGGELFF.

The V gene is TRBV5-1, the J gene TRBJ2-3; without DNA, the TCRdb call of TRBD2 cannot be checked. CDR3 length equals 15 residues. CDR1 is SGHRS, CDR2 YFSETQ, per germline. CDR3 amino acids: CASSFQRGGLDTQYF. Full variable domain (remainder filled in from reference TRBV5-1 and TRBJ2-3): KAGVTQTPRYLIKTRGQQVTLSCSPISGHRSVSWYQQTPGQGLQFLFEYFSETQRNKGNFPGRFSGRQFSNSRSEMNVSTLELGDSALYLCASSFQRGGLDTQYFGPGTRLTVL.

CDR3 region: CASSPDRSDGYTF. This chain uses TRBV19 with TRBJ1-2; checking the TCRdb D call of TRBD1 is not possible without DNA. The CDR3 contains 13 residues. Germline V gene lookup returns CDR1 LNHDA and CDR2 SQIVND (reference sequence).

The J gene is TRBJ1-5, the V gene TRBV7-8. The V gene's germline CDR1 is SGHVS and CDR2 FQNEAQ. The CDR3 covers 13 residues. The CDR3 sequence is CASSSTSNQPQHF.